Each of the 27 T cell receptor beta chains below was sequenced from the same sample in a study of blood T cell repertoires in COVID-19. Generated by immunoSEQ multiplex PCR, the TCRdb table keeps only in-frame clones and is missing some. The sample holds approximately 170,000 clones, about 89% seen once. The sequencing sample was made of peripheral blood. These receptors originate from a man in his 70s with acute or convalescent COVID-19.

J is TRBJ2-7 and V is TRBV14, with D maybe TRBD1 (5 bases). Germline values: CDR1 SGHDN, CDR2 FVKESK. V was cut by 1 base and J by 2 bases, with 6 bases left in between. This CDR3 is 13 amino acids long. The CDR3: CASSQGRAYEQYF. CDR3 nucleotides: TGTGCCAGCAGCCAAGGCAGGGCCTACGAGCAGTACTTC.

The chain uses TRBV7-2 and TRBJ2-2, with D maybe TRBD2 (5 bases). CDR3 size: 16 residues. Germline CDR1 reads SGHTA; CDR2 reads FQGNSA. Trimming stripped 0 bases from V and 3 bases from J, with 11 bases between. The chain's CDR3 is CASSLARLSYTGELFF. The CDR3 region has the DNA TGTGCCAGCAGCTTAGCGCGACTATCATACACCGGGGAGCTGTTTTTT.

The chain has TRBV4-2 and TRBJ1-4; 7 positions agree with TRBD1. V shed 1 base and J 6 bases; nucleotides not matched to a gene: 8. The V gene's germline CDR1 is LGHNA and CDR2 YNFKEQ. CDR3 length: 16 residues. The CDR3 DNA reads TGTGCCAGCAGCCAAGGTGATGGCAGGGGGGATGAAAAACTGTTTTTT. It encodes CASSQGDGRGDEKLFF.

The chain recombines TRBV6-5 with TRBJ2-7; D might be TRBD2 (6 bases). Germline CDR1 is MNHEY and CDR2 is SVGAGI. This CDR3 has 14 residues. Trimming removed 6 bases at V and 2 bases at J, with 14 bases between. The CDR3 DNA follows: TGTGCCAGCAGCCTCAATGGGGGGACCTACGAGCAGTACTTC. Protein product: CASSLNGGTYEQYF.

This clone occurred once. V usage is TRBV5-1 and J usage is TRBJ2-7, with D possibly TRBD2 on 5 matching bases. V lost 3 bases to trimming and J lost 2 bases, with 9 bases between them. The CDR3 runs to 13 residues. The V gene's germline CDR1 is SGHRS and CDR2 YFSETQ. The CDR3 spells CASSSTGTYEQYF. CDR3 DNA: TGCGCCAGCAGCTCGACCGGGACCTACGAGCAGTACTTC.

The V gene is TRBV7-2, the J gene TRBJ1-1; 7 bases are shared with TRBD1. CDR1 is SGHTA, CDR2 FQGNSA, per germline. V gave up 5 bases and J gave up 0 bases; unmatched junction bases: 3. This CDR3 is built from 14 residues. DNA for the CDR3: TGTGCCAGCAGCACCGACAGGGTGAACACTGAAGCTTTCTTT. Protein: CASSTDRVNTEAFF.

This chain connects TRBV5-5 to TRBJ2-1, with D tentatively TRBD2 (7 bases). Looked up from germline, CDR1 is SGHKS and CDR2 is YYEKEE (reference sequence). Deletions cut 0 bases from V and 6 bases from J, with 16 bases between. The CDR3 is 16 residues long. CDR3 in amino acids: CASSLGRGPLGNEQFF. In DNA, the CDR3 is TGTGCCAGCAGCTTGGGGCGGGGGCCCCTCGGCAATGAGCAGTTCTTC. The full variable domain, in which reference TRBV5-5 and TRBJ2-1 provide the parts outside the CDR3, is DAGVTQSPTHLIKTRGQQVTLRCSPISGHKSVSWYQQVLGQGPQFIFQYYEKEERGRGNFPDRFSARQFPNYSSELNVNALLLGDSALYLCASSLGRGPLGNEQFFGPGTRLTVL.

There are a few counts of this clone. The chain combines TRBV6-5 with TRBJ1-5; no definite D call. CDR3 length equals 14 residues. Trimming took 5 bases from V and 2 from J, leaving 10 bases between them. The V gene's germline CDR1 is MNHEY and CDR2 SVGAGI. CDR3 sequence (DNA): TGTGCCAGCAGTCCATCGGGTCGCAATCAGCCCCAGCATTTT. It translates to CASSPSGRNQPQHF.

CDR3 region: CASSETIDTQYF. The CDR3 DNA reads TGTGCCAGCAGTGAAACTATAGATACGCAGTATTTT. V is TRBV2 and J is TRBJ2-3; D gene unclear. This CDR3 has 12 residues. CDR1 SNHLY and CDR2 FYNNEI come from the germline V gene. Trimming removed 2 bases at V and 5 bases at J, with 5 bases between. The full variable domain, completed using reference TRBV2 and TRBJ2-3, is EPEVTQTPSHQVTQMGQEVILRCVPISNHLYFYWYRQILGQKVEFLVSFYNNEISEKSEIFDDQFSVERPDGSNFTLKIRSTKLEDSAMYFCASSETIDTQYFGPGTRLTVL.

This clone occurred a few times. The rearrangement joins TRBV18 to TRBJ1-3, with D possibly TRBD1 on 6 matching bases. The length of the CDR3 is 15 residues. V was shortened by 2 bases and J by 1 base, with 9 bases between the two germline ends. The V gene's germline CDR1 is KGHSH and CDR2 LQKENI. The CDR3 here is CASSPGQRSGNTIYF. The CDR3 DNA is TGTGCCAGCTCACCAGGACAGAGGTCTGGAAACACCATATATTTT.

The rearrangement joins TRBV5-1 to TRBJ2-1, with D possibly matching TRBD2 (6 bases). V was trimmed by 4 bases and J by 7 bases, leaving 21 bases between them. The CDR3 has 16 residues. Germline assignment: CDR1 SGHRS and CDR2 YFSETQ. CDR3 in amino acids: CASSVSTGTGLNEQFF. As DNA, the CDR3 is TGCGCCAGCAGCGTCTCTACCGGGACTGGTTTAAATGAGCAGTTCTTC.

The genes are TRBV12-2 and TRBJ1-1; TRBD1 is taken as the D call from the table, unchecked against the DNA. TRBV12-2 is reported as a pseudogene. The CDR3 covers 16 residues. The CDR3 here is CASRLAQEMMNTEAFF. The CDR3 coding sequence is TGTGCAAGTCGCTTAGCCCAGGAAATGATGAACACTGAAGCTTTCTTT.

The chain uses TRBV5-1 and TRBJ1-3; D gene unclear. Trimming removed 4 bases from V and 0 bases from J, with 14 bases in between. Germline V lookup: CDR1 SGHRS, CDR2 YFSETQ. This CDR3 has 16 residues. CDR3 coding DNA: TGCGCCAGCAGCCCCTGGACTTTGCACTCTGGAAACACCATATATTTT. Translated, it gives CASSPWTLHSGNTIYF.

This sequence joins TRBV5-1 and TRBJ1-2, with TRBD1 identical over 9 bases. Germline V lookup: CDR1 SGHRS, CDR2 YFSETQ. V lost 3 bases to trimming and J lost 8 bases; unmatched junction nucleotides: 8. There are 14 residues in the CDR3. The CDR3 is CASSSRTGESGYTF. CDR3 in DNA: TGCGCCAGCAGCTCACGGACAGGGGAATCGGGCTACACCTTC.

The chain carries TRBV10-3 and TRBJ2-3; the match to TRBD2 covers 7 bases. J lost 9 bases, V lost 5 bases, and 8 bases had no gene match. The CDR3 runs to 13 residues. CDR1 and CDR2 (germline): ENHRY, SYGVKD. This CDR3 reads CAISTGGLETQYF. The CDR3 DNA follows: TGTGCCATCAGTACCGGTGGACTAGAGACGCAGTATTTT.

This chain uses TRBV18 with TRBJ1-1; D is unclear. The CDR3 length is 13 residues. Trimming shortened V by 1 base and J by 1 base, and 4 bases separated the two germline ends. Germline CDR1 and CDR2: KGHSH and LQKENI. The CDR3 coding sequence is TGTGCCAGCTCACCACTTCAGAACACTGAAGCTTTCTTT. As protein: CASSPLQNTEAFF.

The chain couples TRBV11-2 to TRBJ1-6, with D unclear. V was cut by 2 bases and J by 2 bases, with 10 bases left in between. The length of the CDR3 is 16 residues. Germline V CDR1 and CDR2: SGHAT, FQNNGV. The CDR3 DNA follows: TGTGCCAGCAGCTTAACTCCTGAGCCCTATAATTCACCCCTCCACTTT. Encoded protein: CASSLTPEPYNSPLHF.

The CDR3 region is CATGGGGDNYGYTF. As DNA, the CDR3 is TGTGCCACCGGTGGGGGGGGCGATAACTATGGCTACACCTTC. The J gene is TRBJ1-2, the V gene TRBV24-1; a possible D gene is TRBD1 (6 bases). The germline V and J ends were trimmed by 9 bases and 1 base, with 14 bases remaining between them. CDR1 is KGHDR, CDR2 SFDVKD, per germline. The CDR3 runs to 14 residues.

This chain uses TRBV18 with TRBJ2-6, with 7 bases that match TRBD1. The junction had 0 bases not matched to a gene; V was cut back by 3 bases and J by 1 base. Germline assignment: CDR1 KGHSH and CDR2 LQKENI. The CDR3 is made up of 15 amino acids. The CDR3 nucleotides read TGTGCCAGCTCACCGACAGGGTCTGGGGCCAACGTCCTGACTTTC. It encodes CASSPTGSGANVLTF. Looking up the rest from reference TRBV18 and TRBJ2-6 gives the full variable domain: NAGVMQNPRHLVRRRGQEARLRCSPMKGHSHVYWYRQLPEEGLKFMVYLQKENIIDESGMPKERFSAEFPKEGPSILRIQQVVRGDSAAYFCASSPTGSGANVLTFGAGSRLTVL.

V usage is TRBV27 and J usage is TRBJ2-7, with 9 bases identical to TRBD1. V lost 5 bases, J lost 4 bases, and 3 bases stayed unmatched. The germline V gene encodes CDR1 MNHEY and CDR2 SMNVEV (reference sequence). The CDR3 covers 13 residues. DNA for the CDR3: TGTGCCAGCAGTAGCGGGACAGGGTACGAGCAGTACTTC. The encoded protein is CASSSGTGYEQYF.

The rearrangement links TRBV30 to TRBJ2-3; 7 nucleotides line up with TRBD2. Germline CDR1 is GTSNPN and CDR2 is SVGIG (reference sequence). This CDR3 spans 13 amino acids. Trimming cost V 6 bases and J 0 bases; bases outside gene matches: 3. The CDR3: CACGGSSTDTQYF. In DNA form, the CDR3 reads TGTGCCTGCGGGGGGTCCAGCACAGATACGCAGTATTTT.

The rearrangement joins TRBV6-2 or TRBV6-3 to TRBJ2-7; D might be TRBD2 (5 bases). The CDR3 is 16 amino acids. Trimming took 2 bases from V and 7 from J, leaving 21 bases between them. Germline V lookup: CDR1 MNHEY, CDR2 SVGEGT. CDR3 nucleotides: TGTGCCAGCAGTTACGCTATTATAGCGACCCCGGGGGAGCAGTACTTC. Translation: CASSYAIIATPGEQYF.

The chain uses TRBV5-1 and TRBJ2-5, with TRBD1 matching 11 bases. The CDR3 is 16 residues long. Germline CDR1 is SGHRS and CDR2 is YFSETQ. The ends lost 3 bases at V and 5 bases at J; junction bases unmatched: 9. DNA for the CDR3: TGCGCCAGCAGCTCCCAGGGGACAGGGGGGGTGGAGACCCAGTACTTC. Amino acids: CASSSQGTGGVETQYF.

In its sample, this clone was seen a few times. CDR3 in amino acids: CACHRGQGGYGYTF. In DNA form, the CDR3 reads TGTGCCTGCCATAGGGGACAGGGGGGCTATGGCTACACCTTC. V usage is TRBV30 and J usage is TRBJ1-2; 11 bases map to TRBD1. This CDR3 region has 14 residues. Germline assignment: CDR1 GTSNPN and CDR2 SVGIG (reference sequence). Trimming removed 6 bases from V and 4 bases from J; junction bases left unmatched: 7. Variable domain in full (rest from reference TRBV30 and TRBJ1-2): SQTIHQWPATLVQPVGSPLSLECTVEGTSNPNLYWYRQAAGRGLQLLFYSVGIGQISSEVPQNLSASRPQDRQFILSSKKLLLSDSGFYLCACHRGQGGYGYTFGSGTRLTVV.

The chain links TRBV6-8 to TRBJ2-2; no reliable D call. The V gene's germline CDR1 is MNHGY and CDR2 SAAAGT. The V gene lost 6 bases and the J gene lost 1 base, with 6 bases spanning the gap. This CDR3 has 13 amino acids. The CDR3 sequence is CASRPRNTGELFF. The CDR3 region has the DNA TGTGCCAGCAGACCTAGGAACACCGGGGAGCTGTTTTTT.

This chain uses TRBV2 with TRBJ2-5, with D perhaps TRBD1 (5 bases). CDR1 and CDR2 (germline): SNHLY, FYNNEI. The germline V and J ends were trimmed by 8 bases and 4 bases, with 11 bases remaining between them. The CDR3 runs to 12 residues. As DNA, the CDR3 is TGTGCCAGCTGGAAGGGGCCAGAGACCCAGTACTTC. This gives the protein CASWKGPETQYF.

The chain has TRBV6-5 and TRBJ2-1, with unresolved D. The CDR3 is 13 amino acids. Trimming took 2 bases from V and 6 from J, leaving 8 bases between them. Germline values: CDR1 MNHEY, CDR2 SVGAGI. The CDR3 bases are TGTGCCAGCAGTTACGGCCGATTCAATGAGCAGTTCTTC. Encoded protein: CASSYGRFNEQFF.